The 26 T cell receptor beta chains below come from one sample, sequenced in a study of spatial heterogeneity in lung cancer. Time point here: blood at routine non-recurrence follow-up after resection. TCRdb called the 5' RACE reads again in MiXCR, with one record for every CDR3 protein. The table includes over 15,000 distinct CDR3 sequences, about 10% detected once. The sample consisted of PBMCs, taken at follow-up. The receptor source for this set is a male donor with early-stage non-small cell lung cancer.

This clonotype was seen only a few times. The rearrangement joins TRBV7-2 to TRBJ2-1; 10 bases map to TRBD2. The CDR3 has 15 residues. Germline V CDR1 and CDR2: SGHTA, FQGNSA. V was pared by 2 bases and J by 4 bases, with 2 bases of the junction left unmatched. The CDR3 sequence is CASSLLAGVYNEQFF. The CDR3 region has the DNA TGTGCCAGCAGCTTACTAGCGGGGGTTTACAATGAGCAGTTCTTC.

This clonotype was seen a few times. The chain combines TRBV2 with TRBJ1-1; weak D call: TRBD1 (6 bases). Germline V gene data show CDR1 as SNHLY and CDR2 as FYNNEI. The CDR3 has 12 amino acids. V dropped 8 bases and J dropped 6 bases, with 13 bases sitting between them. The CDR3 here is CASAPQGSEAFF. The CDR3 bases are TGTGCCAGCGCTCCACAGGGTTCTGAAGCTTTCTTT.

Only a few counts were recorded for this clonotype. The DNA of the CDR3 is TGTGCCAGCAGCCCCGGGGTGAGGGACACCATATATTTT. This encodes CASSPGVRDTIYF. The chain combines TRBV7-9 with TRBJ1-3; the D is unclear. Germline CDR1 is SEHNR and CDR2 is FQNEAQ (reference sequence). The germline V and J ends were trimmed by 5 bases and 8 bases, with 13 bases remaining between them. The CDR3 length is 13 residues.

This clonotype was seen many times. V is TRBV27 and J is TRBJ2-3; 7 bases agree with TRBD2. CDR1 MNHEY and CDR2 SMNVEV come from the germline V gene (reference sequence). This CDR3 contains 16 residues. V shed 5 bases and J 3 bases; nucleotides not matched to a gene: 11. The CDR3 reads CASSITSALRTDTQYF. The CDR3 coding sequence is TGTGCCAGCAGTATCACTAGCGCCCTTAGGACAGATACGCAGTATTTT.

This clonotype was counted many times. The rearrangement uses TRBV7-8 and TRBJ1-4, with D unresolved. V lost 1 base to trimming and J lost 8 bases, with 5 bases between them. The CDR3 totals 12 residues. Germline-derived CDR1 and CDR2 are SGHVS and FQNEAQ. The CDR3 is CASSLDPEKLFF. The CDR3 coding sequence is TGTGCCAGCAGCTTAGATCCCGAAAAACTGTTTTTT.

The chain uses TRBV7-2 and TRBJ2-6; no clear D gene. The CDR3 has 12 residues. Trimming took 1 base from V and 11 from J, leaving 6 bases between them. Per the germline V gene, CDR1 is SGHTA and CDR2 is FQGNSA. CDR3: CASSLVGDVLTF. In DNA, the CDR3 is TGTGCCAGCAGCTTAGTGGGCGACGTCCTGACTTTC.

The chain recombines TRBV2 with TRBJ2-1; 11 nucleotides match TRBD2. The trim removed 6 bases at V and 5 bases at J, leaving 6 bases unmatched. This CDR3 has 15 amino acids. In germline, CDR1 is SNHLY, CDR2 FYNNEI. CDR3 amino acids: CASRELAGAHNEQFF. The CDR3 coding sequence is TGTGCCAGCAGGGAACTAGCGGGGGCGCACAATGAGCAGTTCTTC.

This clonotype was recorded many times. This chain joins TRBV11-2 and TRBJ2-5; tentatively, D is TRBD1 (6 bases). The CDR3 runs 17 residues. V was clipped by 5 bases and J by 1 base, with 20 bases between them. Germline CDR1 reads SGHAT; CDR2 reads FQNNGV. The CDR3 bases are TGTGCCAGCAGCCCGTACGTCTCAAGGGGGATCCAAGAGACCCAGTACTTC. The encoded protein is CASSPYVSRGIQETQYF.

This clonotype was detected ten times or more. The chain joins TRBV6-1 to TRBJ1-5, with 7 bases matching TRBD1. With V trimmed by 2 bases and J by 1 base, 11 bases remained unmatched. The CDR3 runs 18 residues. Germline CDR1 reads MNHNS; CDR2 reads SASEGT. CDR3 region: CASSEWGVGRGSNQPQHF. The DNA for the CDR3 is TGTGCCAGCAGTGAATGGGGTGTAGGCAGGGGGAGCAATCAGCCCCAGCATTTT.

Many counts were recorded for this clonotype. J is TRBJ2-3 and V is TRBV18; 11 nucleotides agree with TRBD2. This CDR3 comprises 14 residues. Losses at the gene ends were 4 bases for V and 5 bases for J; bases not matched to a gene: 2. Looked up from germline, CDR1 is KGHSH and CDR2 is LQKENI. CDR3 sequence: CASSRGTSGDTQYF. As DNA, the CDR3 is TGTGCCAGCTCACGGGGGACTAGCGGAGATACGCAGTATTTT.

The chain uses TRBV5-1 and TRBJ2-1; 14 positions agree with TRBD2. Germline loops: CDR1 SGHRS, CDR2 YFSETQ. With V trimmed by 4 bases and J by 0 bases, 9 bases remained unmatched. The CDR3 contains 19 residues. The CDR3 coding sequence is TGCGCCAGCAGCCCCAGACTAGCGGGAGGGGGCTACTCCTACAATGAGCAGTTCTTC. The encoded protein is CASSPRLAGGGYSYNEQFF.

This clonotype appeared many times. The CDR3 reads CSATPGTSVYNEQFF. CDR3 nucleotides: TGCAGTGCTACCCCGGGGACTAGCGTCTACAATGAGCAGTTCTTC. The chain carries TRBV20-1 and TRBJ2-1, with 10 bases matching TRBD2. Germline V gene sequence: CDR1 DFQATT, CDR2 SNEGSKA (reference sequence). The ends lost 4 bases at V and 3 bases at J; junction bases unmatched: 6. The CDR3 has 15 residues.

The chain carries TRBV5-1 and TRBJ1-5; D is ambiguous. CDR3 length: 14 residues. Germline CDR1 SGHRS, CDR2 YFSETQ. V was trimmed by 0 bases and J by 7 bases, leaving 11 bases between them. The CDR3 coding sequence is TGCGCCAGCAGCTTGGGCCCCGGGTCCCAGCCCCAGCATTTT. It encodes CASSLGPGSQPQHF.

This clonotype came up many times. This chain's CDR3 is CAWSIIAGGGTDTQYF. In nucleotides, the CDR3 is TGTGCCTGGAGTATTATAGCGGGGGGTGGCACAGATACGCAGTATTTT. The gene calls are TRBV30 and TRBJ2-3; 10 nucleotides agree with TRBD2. V trimming: 2 bases; J trimming: 1 base; junction bases outside the gene matches: 6. The germline V gene encodes CDR1 GTSNPN and CDR2 SVGIG (reference sequence). The CDR3 is made up of 16 amino acids.

This clonotype was seen many times. The chain combines TRBV7-9 with TRBJ2-5; the D is unclear. V was shortened by 5 bases and J by 2 bases, with 12 bases between the two germline ends. The CDR3 has 14 amino acids. Looked up from germline, CDR1 is SEHNR and CDR2 is FQNEAQ (reference sequence). The CDR3 region is CASSPVDLQETQYF. The CDR3 bases are TGTGCCAGCAGCCCTGTAGACCTACAAGAGACCCAGTACTTC.

This clonotype has more than one count but fewer than ten. J is TRBJ2-7 and V is TRBV3-1; 12 bases fit TRBD2. The trim removed 2 bases at V and 2 bases at J, leaving 1 base unmatched. The CDR3 runs 15 residues. The germline V gene encodes CDR1 LGHDT and CDR2 YNNKEL (reference sequence). The CDR3 here is CASSQRTSGAYEQYF. Written as DNA, the CDR3 is TGTGCCAGCAGCCAAAGGACTAGCGGGGCCTACGAGCAGTACTTC.

This clonotype appeared many times. The chain carries TRBV5-6 and TRBJ1-1; no clear D gene. The length of the CDR3 is 15 residues. The V gene's germline CDR1 is SGHDT and CDR2 YYEEEE. V gave up 6 bases and J gave up 6 bases, with 21 bases separating them. CDR3 sequence (DNA): TGTGCCAGCACCCTTGTGGAACGGGGTCGAGCTGAAGCTTTCTTT. Amino acid sequence: CASTLVERGRAEAFF.

The table lists this clonotype with many counts. The genes are TRBV5-1 and TRBJ2-5, with 7 bases matching TRBD1. Germline assignment: CDR1 SGHRS and CDR2 YFSETQ. The CDR3 loop spans 15 amino acids. J gave up 2 bases and V 4 bases, and 8 bases lay outside the gene matches. The CDR3 is CASSSRQGWQETQYF. The CDR3 bases are TGCGCCAGCAGCAGCCGACAGGGTTGGCAAGAGACCCAGTACTTC. Full variable domain (outside the CDR3, taken from reference TRBV5-1 and TRBJ2-5): KAGVTQTPRYLIKTRGQQVTLSCSPISGHRSVSWYQQTPGQGLQFLFEYFSETQRNKGNFPGRFSGRQFSNSRSEMNVSTLELGDSALYLCASSSRQGWQETQYFGPGTRLLVL.

This clonotype occurred many times. The CDR3 DNA sequence: TGTGCCAGCAGCTTAGCGGCTGGGGCCAACGTCCTGACTTTC. This gives the protein CASSLAAGANVLTF. The J gene is TRBJ2-6, the V gene TRBV7-8; D remains ambiguous. V lost 0 bases and J lost 2, with 2 bases in between. Germline lookup yields CDR1 SGHVS and CDR2 FQNEAQ. The CDR3 runs to 14 residues. Complete variable domain (other parts from reference TRBV7-8 and TRBJ2-6): GAGVSQSPRYKVAKRGQDVALRCDPISGHVSLFWYQQALGQGPEFLTYFQNEAQLDKSGLPSDRFFAERPEGSVSTLKIQRTQQEDSAVYLCASSLAAGANVLTFGAGSRLTVL.

This chain uses TRBV4-1 with TRBJ2-5; D gene unclear. Trimming removed 1 base at V and 1 base at J, with 7 bases between. CDR1 is MGHRA, CDR2 YSYEKL, per germline. This CDR3 spans 14 amino acids. The CDR3 DNA sequence: TGCGCCAGCAGCCAAGTCGGCCTCCAAGAGACCCAGTACTTC. Its translation is CASSQVGLQETQYF.

This clonotype was seen a handful of times. This sequence joins TRBV7-2 and TRBJ2-1, with D maybe TRBD2 (6 bases). The CDR3 has 16 residues. V gave up 2 bases and J gave up 4 bases, with 15 bases separating them. Germline assignment: CDR1 SGHTA and CDR2 FQGNSA. This chain's CDR3 is CASSLLARQSYNEQFF. DNA for the CDR3: TGTGCCAGCAGCTTACTAGCGCGACAATCTTACAATGAGCAGTTCTTC.

This clonotype was observed at least ten times. This chain links TRBV30 with TRBJ1-4; the D gene is possibly TRBD1 (5 bases). The germline V gene encodes CDR1 GTSNPN and CDR2 SVGIG (reference sequence). Trimming took off 3 bases at V and 4 bases at J, with 18 bases between the two ends. The CDR3 covers 16 residues. DNA of the CDR3: TGTGCCTGGAGAACAGGAAGTATAGCGGGTAATGAAAAACTGTTTTTT. Protein sequence: CAWRTGSIAGNEKLFF.

This clonotype showed up many times. J is TRBJ1-6 and V is TRBV4-2, with 8 bases aligning to TRBD1. This CDR3 has 16 amino acids. Unmatched junction bases numbered 10, after V lost 0 bases and J lost 12 bases. Looked up from germline, CDR1 is LGHNA and CDR2 is YNFKEQ. As DNA, the CDR3 is TGTGCCAGCAGCCAAGAGGAAGGACAGGGCACGAAACCCCTCCACTTT. This codes for CASSQEEGQGTKPLHF.

The V and J genes are TRBV20-1 and TRBJ2-7; D is possibly TRBD2 (5 bases). Germline assignment: CDR1 DFQATT and CDR2 SNEGSKA (reference sequence). This CDR3 region has 16 residues. The V end lost 0 bases, the J end lost 4 bases, and 19 bases lay between the germline ends. The CDR3: CSARDPLALRSYEQYF. Here the CDR3 DNA reads TGCAGTGCTAGAGATCCCCTAGCCCTTAGGTCTTACGAGCAGTACTTC.

Many counts were recorded for this clonotype. This chain uses TRBV7-8 with TRBJ1-5; no reliable D call. Germline V gene sequence: CDR1 SGHVS, CDR2 FQNEAQ. The CDR3 is made up of 15 amino acids. With 1 base removed from V and 0 bases from J, the gap between germline ends came to 7 bases. CDR3 in amino acids: CASSLDHDSNQPQHF. CDR3 bases: TGTGCCAGCAGCTTAGATCATGATAGCAATCAGCCCCAGCATTTT.

The sample holds a few counts of this clonotype. The chain uses TRBV5-6 and TRBJ2-3; the D gene is possibly TRBD2 (6 bases). The CDR3 extends over 17 amino acids. Trimming cost V 0 bases and J 2 bases, with 16 bases left between them. Germline CDR1 reads SGHDT; CDR2 reads YYEEEE. CDR3 loop: CASSLGLRGGATDTQYF. CDR3 in DNA: TGTGCCAGCAGCTTGGGCCTACGAGGCGGGGCCACAGATACGCAGTATTTT.